Following are 26 T cell receptor beta chains from one sample sequenced in a study of PD-1 blockade in classical Hodgkin lymphoma. Sequencing was performed with immunoSEQ multiplex PCR; in TCRdb, only in-frame clones are kept and a portion is missing. The sample has some 23,000 clones; almost 70% are singletons. Each of the patients experienced relapse following autologous stem cell transplantation, and their brentuximab vedotin exposure differed. Sequenced material: peripheral blood mononuclear cells (PBMCs), taken at baseline. The source is a human donor with classical Hodgkin lymphoma.

The gene calls are TRBV4-1 and TRBJ2-1; D unresolved. In germline, CDR1 is MGHRA, CDR2 YSYEKL. There are 14 residues in the CDR3. V shed 3 bases and J shed 5 bases, with 11 bases lying between them. CDR3 DNA sequence: TGCGCCAGCAGCCAGGTATATAGTAACAATGAGCAGTTCTTC. Translating gives CASSQVYSNNEQFF.

This clone was detected only once. The chain couples TRBV27 to TRBJ1-2; TRBD1 matches 8 bases. The ends lost 6 bases at V and 3 bases at J; junction bases unmatched: 21. Germline-derived CDR1 and CDR2 are MNHEY and SMNVEV (reference sequence). CDR3 length: 19 amino acids. CDR3 in DNA: TGTGCCAGCAGAGGGTGGGGTGACAGGGGCCCCACCCCCGACTATGGCTACACCTTC. It is translated as CASRGWGDRGPTPDYGYTF.

This clone was seen only a few times. The V and J genes are TRBV25-1 and TRBJ2-2; D call uncertain. The CDR3 spans 14 residues. CDR1 MGHDK and CDR2 SYGVNS come from the germline V gene. Trimming stripped 3 bases from V and 1 base from J, with 6 bases between. CDR3: CASSDLGNTGELFF. The CDR3, as DNA: TGTGCCAGCAGTGATTTAGGGAACACCGGGGAGCTGTTTTTT.

This sequence joins TRBV7-2 and TRBJ2-7; 8 positions agree with TRBD1. Germline assignment: CDR1 SGHTA and CDR2 FQGNSA. The CDR3 is 15 amino acids. The V segment lost 5 bases and the J segment 1 base; nucleotides outside the gene matches: 7. CDR3 nucleotide sequence: TGTGCCAGCAGCCTAGGACAGGGTCCATCCTACGAGCAGTACTTC. The encoded protein is CASSLGQGPSYEQYF.

The genes are TRBV6-6 and TRBJ2-3; the D is unclear. CDR3 length: 15 residues. The V gene's germline CDR1 is MNHNY and CDR2 SVGAGI (reference sequence). V was shortened by 7 bases and J by 0 bases, with 14 bases between the two germline ends. CDR3 coding DNA: TGTGCCAGCAATCCACTTAGCCACAGCACAGATACGCAGTATTTT. It translates to CASNPLSHSTDTQYF.

The rearrangement uses TRBV6-5 and TRBJ2-7, with D tentatively TRBD2 (5 bases). CDR1 is MNHEY and CDR2 is SVGAGI in the germline V gene. V shed 8 bases and J shed 1 base, with 18 bases lying between them. The CDR3 extends over 15 amino acids. This CDR3 reads CASASRPGVSYEQYF. The DNA of the CDR3 is TGTGCCAGCGCTTCTCGGCCCGGGGTTTCCTACGAGCAGTACTTC.

The chain carries TRBV7-9 and TRBJ1-4; unclear D gene. CDR3 size: 12 residues. Trimming stripped 5 bases from V and 5 bases from J, with 6 bases between. Germline CDR1 reads SEHNR; CDR2 reads FQNEAQ (reference sequence). CDR3 in amino acids: CASSPLNEKLFF. In DNA form, the CDR3 reads TGTGCCAGCAGCCCCTTAAATGAAAAACTGTTTTTT. Using reference TRBV7-9 and TRBJ1-4 for the parts outside the CDR3, the full variable domain is DTGVSQNPRHKITKRGQNVTFRCDPISEHNRLYWYRQTLGQGPEFLTYFQNEAQLEKSRLLSDRFSAERPKGSFSTLEIQRTEQGDSAMYLCASSPLNEKLFFGSGTQLSVL.

This clone has a single count. This sequence joins TRBV9 and TRBJ1-5; 11 nucleotides match TRBD1. CDR1 and CDR2 (germline): SGDLS, YYNGEE. Trimming at V came to 3 bases and at J to 6 bases, leaving 8 bases not matched to a gene. The CDR3 is made up of 16 amino acids. The CDR3 DNA sequence: TGTGCCAGCAGCGCCGATCCGGGACAGGGGGTTCAGCCCCAGCATTTT. Amino acids: CASSADPGQGVQPQHF.

The J gene is TRBJ1-1, the V gene TRBV6-1; 7 nucleotides match TRBD1. CDR1 and CDR2 (germline): MNHNS, SASEGT. The CDR3 is 15 residues long. V gave up 5 bases and J gave up 1 base; unmatched junction bases: 7. CDR3 sequence: CASSIQGIGNTEAFF. The DNA for the CDR3 is TGTGCCAGCAGTATACAGGGGATAGGGAACACTGAAGCTTTCTTT.

The chain has TRBV19 and TRBJ2-1; weak D call: TRBD2 (6 bases). This CDR3 is built from 13 residues. Germline values: CDR1 LNHDA, CDR2 SQIVND (reference sequence). The V end was cut by 5 bases, the J end by 9 bases, with 14 bases between. The CDR3 region is CASSPGGAVEQFF. The DNA for the CDR3 is TGTGCCAGTAGTCCAGGAGGGGCTGTTGAGCAGTTCTTC.

The chain carries TRBV4-3 and TRBJ1-1; D call uncertain. This CDR3 is built from 15 residues. The V gene lost 0 bases and the J gene lost 1 base, with 9 bases spanning the gap. Per the germline V gene, CDR1 is LGHNA and CDR2 is YSLEER. The CDR3 reads CASSQDTGKNTEAFF. The CDR3 nucleotides read TGCGCCAGCAGCCAAGATACGGGCAAGAACACTGAAGCTTTCTTT.

This clone occurred once. This chain connects TRBV4-1 to TRBJ2-7; D gene ambiguous. This CDR3 spans 16 amino acids. V was clipped by 0 bases and J by 2 bases, with 14 bases between them. The germline V gene has CDR1 MGHRA and CDR2 YSYEKL. The CDR3 spells CASSQDLAEPAYEQYF. DNA of the CDR3: TGCGCCAGCAGCCAAGATCTTGCGGAGCCTGCCTACGAGCAGTACTTC.

The chain recombines TRBV10-3 with TRBJ1-1; 7 bases line up with TRBD1. Germline CDR1 reads ENHRY; CDR2 reads SYGVKD. The CDR3 is 13 residues long. V lost 2 bases to trimming and J lost 5 bases; unmatched junction nucleotides: 2. In DNA, the CDR3 is TGTGCCATCAGTGAGGCACAGGGGACTGAAGCTTTCTTT. Encoded protein: CAISEAQGTEAFF.

V and J are TRBV4-2 and TRBJ2-2; 7 nucleotides match TRBD2. The CDR3 covers 14 residues. V was pared by 4 bases and J by 9 bases, with 8 bases of the junction left unmatched. The V gene's germline CDR1 is LGHNA and CDR2 YNFKEQ. CDR3 nucleotide sequence: TGTGCCAGCAGCCGGGCTCGGGGGGAACGGGAGCTGTTTTTT. This translates into CASSRARGERELFF.

This chain uses TRBV9 with TRBJ2-7, with 9 bases aligning to TRBD2. This CDR3 comprises 13 residues. Germline V gives CDR1 SGDLS, CDR2 YYNGEE. V lost 4 bases and J lost 6; bases outside the gene matches: 5. The CDR3 spells CASSPSTSGEQYF. Here the CDR3 DNA reads TGTGCCAGCAGCCCATCGACTAGCGGCGAGCAGTACTTC.

A few counts support this clone. CDR3 DNA: TGTGCCAGCAGTTACGGGGAGAATGAGCAGTTCTTC. Translating gives CASSYGENEQFF. V is TRBV6-5 and J is TRBJ2-1; D may be TRBD2 (5 bases). The V end lost 2 bases, the J end lost 7 bases, and 6 bases lay between the germline ends. Germline V gives CDR1 MNHEY, CDR2 SVGAGI. The CDR3 length is 12 residues.

The chain uses TRBV27 and TRBJ2-1, with 7 positions matching TRBD1. The V gene end was trimmed by 3 bases and the J gene end by 0 bases; junction bases not matched to a gene: 11. The CDR3 is 18 residues long. The germline gives CDR1 MNHEY, CDR2 SMNVEV (reference sequence). The CDR3 coding sequence is TGTGCCAGCAGTTTTGATAGGTGGGGACAGAGCTCCTACAATGAGCAGTTCTTC. Translated, it gives CASSFDRWGQSSYNEQFF.

The rearrangement links TRBV11-3 to TRBJ2-3, with 9 positions matching TRBD2. CDR1 is SGHNT, CDR2 YENEEA, per germline. The CDR3 is 16 residues long. Unmatched junction bases numbered 8, after V lost 5 bases and J lost 2 bases. CDR3 in DNA: TGTGCCAGCAGCCCCCGGACTAGCGCGGACACAGATACGCAGTATTTT. Its translation is CASSPRTSADTDTQYF.

The rearrangement joins TRBV5-4 to TRBJ2-2; 9 positions agree with TRBD2. Germline values: CDR1 SGHNT, CDR2 YYREEE (reference sequence). The CDR3 extends over 15 amino acids. Trimming removed 2 bases from V and 3 bases from J; junction bases left unmatched: 2. CDR3 DNA: TGTGCCAGCAGCTTTGGCGGGGGGGACACCGGGGAGCTGTTTTTT. Protein: CASSFGGGDTGELFF.

The gene calls are TRBV7-6 and TRBJ2-3; 7 nucleotides line up with TRBD1. The CDR3 length is 14 residues. Germline trimming cut 2 bases from V and 7 bases from J; bases unmatched to any gene: 6. Germline loops: CDR1 SGHVS, CDR2 FNYEAQ. The CDR3 loop reads CASSLPGGLHTQYF. The CDR3 nucleotides read TGTGCCAGCAGCTTACCAGGGGGTCTCCATACGCAGTATTTT.

The chain employs TRBV19 and TRBJ1-4; D gene unclear. Germline CDR1 LNHDA, CDR2 SQIVND (reference sequence). This CDR3 has 14 residues. V was clipped by 4 bases and J by 7 bases, with 13 bases between them. CDR3 residues: CASSTVPRGEKLFF. The CDR3 DNA is TGTGCCAGTAGTACCGTTCCTCGGGGTGAAAAACTGTTTTTT. The full variable domain, completed using reference TRBV19 and TRBJ1-4, is DGGITQSPKYLFRKEGQNVTLSCEQNLNHDAMYWYRQDPGQGLRLIYYSQIVNDFQKGDIAEGYSVSREKKESFPLTVTSAQKNPTAFYLCASSTVPRGEKLFFGSGTQLSVL.

This clone turned up a few times. The chain uses TRBV28 and TRBJ1-2, with D perhaps matching TRBD1 (5 bases). Trimming removed 5 bases from V and 4 bases from J, with 14 bases in between. The CDR3 contains 14 residues. Germline CDR1 is MDHEN and CDR2 is SYDVKM. The DNA of the CDR3 is TGTGCCAGCAGTCCCCGGGGGAGCACCTATGGCTACACCTTC. Its translation is CASSPRGSTYGYTF.

The rearrangement joins TRBV28 to TRBJ2-7; no clear D. Trimming removed 3 bases from V and 2 bases from J, with 5 bases in between. In germline, CDR1 is MDHEN, CDR2 SYDVKM. The CDR3 runs 12 residues. The CDR3 region has the DNA TGTGCCAGCAGTTTGCCAACCTACGAGCAGTACTTC. The encoded protein is CASSLPTYEQYF. The full variable domain, rest sourced from reference TRBV28 and TRBJ2-7, is DVKVTQSSRYLVKRTGEKVFLECVQDMDHENMFWYRQDPGLGLRLIYFSYDVKMKEKGDIPEGYSVSREKKERFSLILESASTNQTSMYLCASSLPTYEQYFGPGTRLTVT.

This clone counts as medium-sized. The chain employs TRBV29-1 and TRBJ1-2, with D unclear. CDR1 is SQVTM and CDR2 is ANQGSEA in the germline V gene. CDR3 length: 14 residues. Trimming shortened V by 0 bases and J by 2 bases, and 10 bases separated the two germline ends. In nucleotides, the CDR3 is TGCAGCGTTGAAGATATTGCAGGAAACTATGGCTACACCTTC. It specifies CSVEDIAGNYGYTF.

V and J are TRBV7-2 and TRBJ2-3; D uncertain. V was cut by 5 bases and J by 2 bases, with 11 bases left in between. This CDR3 has 14 residues. Germline assignment: CDR1 SGHTA and CDR2 FQGNSA. CDR3 sequence: CASSLSKDTDTQYF. In DNA, the CDR3 is TGTGCCAGCAGCCTATCGAAGGACACAGATACGCAGTATTTT.

This chain connects TRBV29-1 to TRBJ1-1; D not certain. V was shortened by 5 bases and J by 0 bases, with 4 bases between the two germline ends. CDR3 length: 11 residues. Germline V CDR1 and CDR2: SQVTM, ANQGSEA. The CDR3 sequence: CSVTVNTEAFF. As DNA, the CDR3 is TGCAGCGTTACGGTGAACACTGAAGCTTTCTTT.